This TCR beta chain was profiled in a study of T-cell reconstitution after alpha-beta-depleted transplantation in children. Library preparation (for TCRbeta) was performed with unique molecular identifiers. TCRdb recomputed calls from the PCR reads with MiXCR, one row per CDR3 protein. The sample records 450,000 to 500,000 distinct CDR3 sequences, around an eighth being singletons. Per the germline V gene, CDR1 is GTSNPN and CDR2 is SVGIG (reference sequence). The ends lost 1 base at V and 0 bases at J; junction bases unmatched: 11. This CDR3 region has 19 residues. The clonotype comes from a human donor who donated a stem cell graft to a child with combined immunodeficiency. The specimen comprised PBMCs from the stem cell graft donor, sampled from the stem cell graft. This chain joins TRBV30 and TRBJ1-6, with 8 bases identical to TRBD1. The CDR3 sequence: CAWSGGQVHGSSYNSPLHF. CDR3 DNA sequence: TGTGCCTGGAGTGGGGGACAGGTTCATGGTAGCTCCTATAATTCACCCCTCCACTTT.